This T cell receptor (beta chain) emerged from a study of T cells in Graves' hyperthyroidism and ophthalmopathy. The CDR3 is made up of 16 amino acids. J lost 6 bases, V lost 5 bases, and 9 bases had no gene match. Looked up from germline, CDR1 is LNHNV and CDR2 is YYDKDF (reference sequence). Amplification yielded TCR beta CDR3 regions, with RNA transcripts as the source. The TCR CDR3 was amplified in a first-round RT-PCR using the HTBI primer set. TCRdb passed the multiplex PCR reads through MiXCR, listing each CDR3 protein once. The sample has about 570,000 distinct CDR3 sequences, 40% to 55% seen once. Those patients with uncontrolled infection, other autoimmune disease, pregnancy or lactation were excluded. Diagnoses rested on clinical symptoms, serum thyroxine and TRAb, thyroid ultrasound and orbital computed tomography. This clonotype has ten or more counts.

This chain connects TRBV15 to TRBJ1-5; 11 nucleotides line up with TRBD1. The sequenced material came from peripheral blood or thyroid tissue (not recorded which). This sequence was found in an adult woman with Graves' disease, either hyperthyroidism or ophthalmopathy (not recorded which). CDR3 coding DNA: TGTGCCACCAGCTCTGGCGGGGACAGGGGGTTTCAGCCCCAGCATTTT. It translates to CATSSGGDRGFQPQHF.